This T cell receptor beta chain derives from a study of early stage breast cancer tumors. Sequencing used immunoSEQ multiplex PCR; TCRdb keeps in-frame clones, though not all of them. The data show more than 13,000 clones, roughly three quarters seen once. Germline lookup yields CDR1 LNHDA and CDR2 SQIVND (reference sequence). Trimming shortened V by 6 bases and J by 1 base, and 22 bases separated the two germline ends. The CDR3 covers 18 residues. The sequence came from a person in their fifties with breast cancer. The chain has TRBV19 and TRBJ1-3; D gene uncertain. The sample comprised normal breast tissue next to the tumor. CDR3 residues: CASRSSRSPYLSGNTIYF. DNA for the CDR3: TGTGCCAGTAGATCGTCCAGGAGTCCTTACTTATCTGGAAACACCATATATTTT.